These 32 T cell receptor beta chains originate from one sample sequenced in a study of blood T cell repertoires in COVID-19. The data were produced by immunoSEQ multiplex PCR, yet TCRdb's version contains in-frame clones alone and is incomplete. The table records approximately 250,000 clones, nearly 85% of them present only once. Material: peripheral blood. All receptors derive from a human donor in a cohort sampled during active COVID-19.

The chain joins TRBV7-9 to TRBJ1-1; a weak D match, TRBD1 (6 bases). CDR3 length: 13 amino acids. Trimming stripped 1 base from V and 3 bases from J, with 6 bases between. Germline CDR1 SEHNR, CDR2 FQNEAQ (reference sequence). CDR3 bases: TGTGCCAGCAGCTTAGACAGGGACACTGAAGCTTTCTTT. It specifies CASSLDRDTEAFF.

The rearrangement joins TRBV11-2 to TRBJ2-2, with D perhaps TRBD1 (5 bases). V gave up 2 bases and J gave up 7 bases, with 14 bases separating them. This CDR3 contains 15 residues. The germline gives CDR1 SGHAT, CDR2 FQNNGV. In DNA form, the CDR3 reads TGTGCCAGCAGCTTAAGGGCCCAGGGTCACGGGGAGCTGTTTTTT. Its protein is CASSLRAQGHGELFF.

V is TRBV20-1 and J is TRBJ2-7; D not resolved. V was clipped by 6 bases and J by 2 bases, with 5 bases between them. The germline V gene has CDR1 DFQATT and CDR2 SNEGSKA (reference sequence). This CDR3 region has 10 residues. CDR3 residues: CSAFTYEQYF. The CDR3 DNA reads TGCAGTGCCTTTACCTACGAGCAGTACTTC.

This chain links TRBV18 with TRBJ2-3; D is perhaps TRBD2 (5 bases). Trimming cost V 0 bases and J 4 bases, with 14 bases left between them. Germline V gene data show CDR1 as KGHSH and CDR2 as LQKENI. This CDR3 has 16 amino acids. CDR3 in amino acids: CASSPPTARGPDTQYF. CDR3 coding DNA: TGTGCCAGCTCACCACCTACGGCCCGAGGGCCAGATACGCAGTATTTT.

This chain links TRBV7-9 with TRBJ1-1; D not certain. Germline CDR1 is SEHNR and CDR2 is FQNEAQ (reference sequence). Trimming cost V 6 bases and J 6 bases, with 14 bases left between them. The CDR3 sequence is 13 residues long. The CDR3 DNA reads as TGTGCCAGCAGTAACGCCGGTTTTTCTGAAGCTTTCTTT. Translation: CASSNAGFSEAFF. The variable domain in full, completed from reference TRBV7-9 and TRBJ1-1, reads DTGVSQNPRHKITKRGQNVTFRCDPISEHNRLYWYRQTLGQGPEFLTYFQNEAQLEKSRLLSDRFSAERPKGSFSTLEIQRTEQGDSAMYLCASSNAGFSEAFFGQGTRLTVV.

This chain uses TRBV18 with TRBJ1-1, with 9 bases that match TRBD1. CDR3 length equals 15 residues. V gave up 1 base and J gave up 5 bases; unmatched junction bases: 5. CDR1 and CDR2 from the germline V gene are KGHSH and LQKENI. The CDR3 DNA is TGTGCCAGCTCACCACTACAGGGGGCTCGAACTGAAGCTTTCTTT. This codes for CASSPLQGARTEAFF.

V gene TRBV6-5 combines with J gene TRBJ1-3; unclear D gene. Trimming shortened V by 2 bases and J by 0 bases, and 11 bases separated the two germline ends. The CDR3 sequence is 16 residues long. The germline V gene has CDR1 MNHEY and CDR2 SVGAGI. The CDR3 nucleotides are TGTGCCAGCAGTTACGAGAGACGGAGCTCTGGAAACACCATATATTTT. Its protein product is CASSYERRSSGNTIYF.

This clone was picked up a small number of times. The chain carries TRBV5-6 and TRBJ2-2; 9 bases are a match to TRBD1. Trimming took 4 bases from V and 4 from J; bases not matched to a gene: 5. CDR1 SGHDT and CDR2 YYEEEE come from the germline V gene. This CDR3 region has 15 residues. In DNA form, the CDR3 reads TGTGCCAGCAGCCCACAGGGGGCAGGCACCGGGGAGCTGTTTTTT. It encodes CASSPQGAGTGELFF.

This clone was detected a few times. This chain connects TRBV28 to TRBJ2-2; a possible D gene is TRBD1 (6 bases). V was cut by 8 bases and J by 6 bases, with 13 bases left in between. The CDR3 has 13 residues. Germline loops: CDR1 MDHEN, CDR2 SYDVKM. In DNA, the CDR3 is TGTGCCAGCCATACAGGGTATTCCGGGGAGCTGTTTTTT. It translates to CASHTGYSGELFF. Variable domain in full (rest from reference TRBV28 and TRBJ2-2): DVKVTQSSRYLVKRTGEKVFLECVQDMDHENMFWYRQDPGLGLRLIYFSYDVKMKEKGDIPEGYSVSREKKERFSLILESASTNQTSMYLCASHTGYSGELFFGEGSRLTVL.

The V gene is TRBV5-1, the J gene TRBJ2-7; 10 bases are a match to TRBD1. The germline CDR1 and CDR2 sequences are SGHRS and YFSETQ. CDR3 length: 15 residues. V was pared by 7 bases and J by 5 bases, with 12 bases of the junction left unmatched. The CDR3 sequence is CASCATGGAFDEQYF. CDR3 coding DNA: TGCGCCAGCTGCGCGACAGGGGGCGCTTTCGACGAGCAGTACTTC.

CDR3 sequence reads: CASSTKTGRYTEAFF. Written as DNA, the CDR3 is TGTGCCAGCTCAACAAAGACAGGACGCTACACTGAAGCTTTCTTT. The chain has TRBV18 and TRBJ1-1; tentatively, D is TRBD1 (6 bases). The CDR3 is 15 residues long. V was trimmed by 5 bases and J by 3 bases, leaving 16 bases between them. Germline CDR1 reads KGHSH; CDR2 reads LQKENI.

This rearrangement joins TRBV7-2 to TRBJ2-7, with D possibly matching TRBD1 (6 bases). The CDR3 covers 14 residues. Germline CDR1 reads SGHTA; CDR2 reads FQGNSA. V dropped 1 base and J dropped 3 bases, with 10 bases sitting between them. In nucleotides, the CDR3 is TGTGCCAGCAGCTTAGGAGGGACAAACTACGAGCAGTACTTC. Its translation is CASSLGGTNYEQYF. The variable domain in full, with the rest retrieved from reference TRBV7-2 and TRBJ2-7, is GAGVSQSPSNKVTEKGKDVELRCDPISGHTALYWYRQSLGQGLEFLIYFQGNSAPDKSGLPSDRFSAERTGGSVSTLTIQRTQQEDSAVYLCASSLGGTNYEQYFGPGTRLTVT.

This clone was counted between two and nine times. The chain has TRBV18 and TRBJ2-5, with D perhaps TRBD2 (6 bases). The germline CDR1 and CDR2 sequences are KGHSH and LQKENI. Deletions cut 2 bases from V and 5 bases from J, with 12 bases between. The CDR3 extends over 14 amino acids. This chain's CDR3 is CASSPGGNRETQYF. CDR3 coding DNA: TGTGCCAGCTCACCAGGCGGGAATCGGGAGACCCAGTACTTC.

This clone was counted once. The chain combines TRBV19 with TRBJ2-1, with 9 bases lining up with TRBD2. The V segment lost 6 bases and the J segment 8 bases; nucleotides outside the gene matches: 8. The germline gives CDR1 LNHDA, CDR2 SQIVND (reference sequence). The CDR3 is made up of 14 amino acids. The CDR3, as DNA: TGTGCCAGTAGGAATAGCGGGGGATCCGATGAGCAGTTCTTC. It encodes CASRNSGGSDEQFF.

V and J are TRBV4-2 and TRBJ1-1, with 7 bases fitting TRBD1. CDR1 and CDR2 (germline): LGHNA, YNFKEQ. Losses at the gene ends were 2 bases for V and 4 bases for J; bases not matched to a gene: 7. This CDR3 contains 15 residues. The CDR3 sequence: CASSQNGQVITEAFF. The CDR3 DNA sequence: TGTGCCAGCAGCCAAAACGGACAGGTGATCACTGAAGCTTTCTTT.

The V and J genes are TRBV28 and TRBJ2-3, with D possibly TRBD1 on 5 matching bases. CDR3 length equals 14 residues. V was pared by 4 bases and J by 2 bases, with 10 bases between. Germline CDR1 and CDR2: MDHEN and SYDVKM. Written as DNA, the CDR3 is TGTGCCAGCAGTTCCCCAGGGATCACAGATACGCAGTATTTT. Amino acid sequence: CASSSPGITDTQYF.

The V and J genes are TRBV2 and TRBJ2-4; weak D call: TRBD1 (5 bases). Germline V CDR1 and CDR2: SNHLY, FYNNEI. Trimming stripped 3 bases from V and 7 bases from J, with 13 bases between. The CDR3 loop spans 14 amino acids. This chain's CDR3 is CASSDYQGPNIQYF. CDR3 sequence (DNA): TGTGCCAGCAGTGACTACCAGGGCCCTAACATTCAGTACTTC.

J is TRBJ2-1 and V is TRBV28, with TRBD2 matching over 9 bases. The germline V gene has CDR1 MDHEN and CDR2 SYDVKM. The CDR3 has 16 amino acids. The junction had 6 bases not matched to a gene; V was cut back by 5 bases and J by 1 base. In DNA, the CDR3 is TGTGCCAGCAGTCCTACGGCGGGAGGGTCCTACAATGAGCAGTTCTTC. It encodes CASSPTAGGSYNEQFF. The whole variable domain, remainder taken from reference TRBV28 and TRBJ2-1, is DVKVTQSSRYLVKRTGEKVFLECVQDMDHENMFWYRQDPGLGLRLIYFSYDVKMKEKGDIPEGYSVSREKKERFSLILESASTNQTSMYLCASSPTAGGSYNEQFFGPGTRLTVL.

The chain has TRBV5-1 and TRBJ2-7, with 10 bases aligning to TRBD2. The V segment lost 4 bases and the J segment 9 bases; nucleotides outside the gene matches: 10. This CDR3 region has 14 residues. Germline loops: CDR1 SGHRS, CDR2 YFSETQ. The CDR3 DNA reads as TGCGCCAGCAGCACAGCGGGAGGGCCCAGAGGGCAGTACTTC. Amino acid sequence: CASSTAGGPRGQYF.

A remark on this clone: The junction departs from germline at one end; a sequencing error may be responsible. This chain connects TRBV5-1 to TRBJ2-1; D gene uncertain. The CDR3 has 15 residues. Germline V CDR1 and CDR2: SGHRS, YFSETQ. The CDR3 region is CASRLALSTHNEQFF. CDR3 DNA: TGCGCCAGCAGATTGGCTCTATCAACCCACAATGAGCAGTTCTTC. Looking up the rest from reference TRBV5-1 and TRBJ2-1 gives the full variable domain: KAGVTQTPRYLIKTRGQQVTLSCSPISGHRSVSWYQQTPGQGLQFLFEYFSETQRNKGNFPGRFSGRQFSNSRSEMNVSTLELGDSALYLCASRLALSTHNEQFFGPGTRLTVL.

The rearrangement joins TRBV5-1 to TRBJ2-1, with D maybe TRBD2 (6 bases). In germline, CDR1 is SGHRS, CDR2 YFSETQ. V lost 2 bases and J 6 bases, leaving 18 bases between the germline ends. The CDR3 loop spans 16 amino acids. The CDR3: CASSFLGTYSSNEQFF. The DNA of the CDR3 is TGCGCCAGCAGCTTCCTCGGGACTTACAGTAGCAATGAGCAGTTCTTC.

The chain links TRBV16 to TRBJ1-3; D gene ambiguous. This CDR3 spans 16 amino acids. Germline V CDR1 and CDR2: KGHSY, FQNENV. The ends were cut back, 0 bases at V and 0 bases at J, with 9 bases in the middle. The CDR3: CASSQSGGISGNTIYF. The CDR3, as DNA: TGTGCCAGCAGCCAATCGGGAGGGATCTCTGGAAACACCATATATTTT.

The chain uses TRBV21-1 and TRBJ2-5; the table gives TRBD1 as D, unverified against the DNA. TRBV21-1 is a documented pseudogene. This CDR3 comprises 14 residues. This chain's CDR3 is CASSKDRGKETQYF. CDR3 bases: TGTGCCAGCAGCAAAGACAGGGGGAAAGAGACCCAGTACTTC.

The V call is TRBV2, the J call TRBJ1-1, with D perhaps matching TRBD1 (5 bases). The CDR3 contains 13 residues. V was clipped by 5 bases and J by 8 bases, with 15 bases between them. Germline lookup yields CDR1 SNHLY and CDR2 FYNNEI. DNA for the CDR3: TGTGCCAGCAGTCTGACTCAGACAGCCGAAGCTTTCTTT. It is translated as CASSLTQTAEAFF. The full variable domain, its missing parts supplied by reference TRBV2 and TRBJ1-1, is EPEVTQTPSHQVTQMGQEVILRCVPISNHLYFYWYRQILGQKVEFLVSFYNNEISEKSEIFDDQFSVERPDGSNFTLKIRSTKLEDSAMYFCASSLTQTAEAFFGQGTRLTVV.

This chain connects TRBV28 to TRBJ2-6; 7 bases are a match to TRBD1. Germline assignment: CDR1 MDHEN and CDR2 SYDVKM. The CDR3 is 15 amino acids. J was trimmed by 12 bases and V by 5 bases; bases with no gene match: 13. CDR3 residues: CASSTRQTGPSVLTF. CDR3 DNA: TGTGCCAGCAGTACACGACAGACAGGGCCGAGCGTCCTGACTTTC.

This clone has at least ten counts. This sequence joins TRBV3-1 (or the pseudogene TRBV3-2) and TRBJ2-5; TRBD2 aligns across 10 bases. In germline, CDR1 is LGHDT, CDR2 YNNKEL (reference sequence). Trimming took 4 bases from V and 5 from J; bases not matched to a gene: 7. The CDR3 sequence is 15 residues long. The CDR3 sequence: CASSLAGGLGETQYF. The CDR3 DNA reads as TGTGCCAGCAGCCTAGCGGGAGGTTTAGGGGAGACCCAGTACTTC.

This chain joins TRBV7-3 and TRBJ2-1; D not resolved. This CDR3 spans 11 amino acids. Germline CDR1 reads SGHTA; CDR2 reads FQGTGA. Trimming took off 2 bases at V and 9 bases at J, with 5 bases between the two ends. This CDR3 reads CASSLLSEQFF. CDR3 nucleotides: TGTGCCAGCAGCTTACTATCTGAGCAGTTCTTC.

This sequence joins TRBV3-1 (or the pseudogene TRBV3-2) and TRBJ2-4; 7 positions match TRBD1. J was trimmed by 7 bases and V by 4 bases; bases with no gene match: 13. This CDR3 has 16 amino acids. Germline CDR1 and CDR2: LGHDT and YNNKEL (reference sequence). This chain's CDR3 is CASSRVPTGSSNIQYF. CDR3 DNA: TGTGCCAGCAGCCGAGTCCCGACAGGGTCATCGAACATTCAGTACTTC.

This clone was observed once. The chain recombines TRBV4-3 with TRBJ1-4, with TRBD1 as a possible D gene (6 bases). Germline values: CDR1 LGHNA, CDR2 YSLEER. The CDR3 runs to 17 residues. Between the trimmed V and J ends, which lost 0 bases and 0 bases, there was a span of 11 bases. The CDR3 nucleotides read TGCGCCAGCAGCCAAGATAGGACAGAAGCAACTAATGAAAAACTGTTTTTT. Residues: CASSQDRTEATNEKLFF.

The chain carries TRBV9 and TRBJ1-1, with a possible D match to TRBD1 (6 bases). The length of the CDR3 is 12 residues. Trimming left V 4 bases short and J 8 bases short, with 12 bases between. Germline V gene data show CDR1 as SGDLS and CDR2 as YYNGEE. The DNA of the CDR3 is TGTGCCAGCAGCCCAACAGGGTCAGAAGCTTTCTTT. It translates to CASSPTGSEAFF. Together with reference TRBV9 and TRBJ1-1, the CDR3 gives the full variable domain: DSGVTQTPKHLITATGQRVTLRCSPRSGDLSVYWYQQSLDQGLQFLIQYYNGEERAKGNILERFSAQQFPDLHSELNLSSLELGDSALYFCASSPTGSEAFFGQGTRLTVV.

The chain couples TRBV15 to TRBJ1-6, with a possible D match to TRBD1 (6 bases). The V end lost 3 bases, the J end lost 9 bases, and 18 bases lay between the germline ends. Germline assignment: CDR1 LNHNV and CDR2 YYDKDF (reference sequence). The CDR3 loop spans 16 amino acids. This CDR3 is CATSRAIQGRGSPLHF. CDR3 DNA: TGTGCCACCAGCAGGGCGATACAGGGTAGGGGTTCACCCCTCCACTTT.

This clone occurred once. The genes are TRBV28 and TRBJ1-4; D possibly corresponds to TRBD1 (6 bases). CDR3 length: 15 residues. In germline, CDR1 is MDHEN, CDR2 SYDVKM. Trimming removed 5 bases from V and 3 bases from J, with 13 bases in between. The CDR3 bases are TGTGCCAGCAGTGCCCAGGGGTCCGCTAATGAAAAACTGTTTTTT. This encodes CASSAQGSANEKLFF.